This TCR beta chain was retrieved from a study of T cells in Graves' hyperthyroidism and ophthalmopathy. Concerning this clonotype itself: Its antigen is currently unknown.

In making diagnoses, clinical symptoms, serum thyroxine and TRAb, thyroid ultrasound and orbital computed tomography were all used. It was approximately 9.7 ml of fresh peripheral blood that supplied the PBMCs. RNA transcripts were the template for amplifying TCR beta CDR3 regions. The HTBI primer set was used in a first-round RT-PCR of the TCR CDR3. From the multiplex PCR reads, TCRdb called clonotypes with MiXCR, one entry per CDR3 protein. The sample contains approximately 400,000 distinct CDR3 sequences, approximately 14% of which appear only once. Points from the study as a whole: Stable hyperthyroidism was told apart from ophthalmopathy by a model built on 13 V-J features.

Sequences were obtained from blood. This clonotype was obtained from a young woman with Graves' hyperthyroidism.

Here the CDR3 reads CASRGDPNTEAFF. The CDR3 bases are TGCGCCAGCAGGGGAGATCCTAACACTGAAGCTTTCTTT. The chain joins TRBV10-1 to TRBJ1-1, with unresolved D. This CDR3 is built from 13 residues. V was trimmed by 6 bases and J by 2 bases, leaving 10 bases between them. Germline CDR1 reads WNHNN; CDR2 reads SYGVQD (reference sequence).